Below are 25 T cell receptor beta chains sequenced from a single sample in a study of T cells in Graves' hyperthyroidism and ophthalmopathy. The TCR beta CDR3 regions underwent amplification using RNA transcripts as the source. The HTBI set primed first-round TCR CDR3 RT-PCR. TCRdb reprocessed the multiplex PCR reads with MiXCR, giving one entry per CDR3 protein. The sample has 360,000 or so distinct CDR3 sequences; roughly 15% are singletons. The material sequenced was blood. The receptors were gathered from a woman aged 55-69 years with Graves' ophthalmopathy.

This clonotype appeared many times. V and J are TRBV20-1 and TRBJ1-1; no clear D gene. From germline, CDR1 is DFQATT and CDR2 SNEGSKA (reference sequence). V was pared by 2 bases and J by 7 bases, with 14 bases between. This CDR3 comprises 13 residues. The CDR3 reads CSARPTGSLEAFF. The CDR3 DNA reads as TGCAGTGCTAGACCGACCGGGAGCCTTGAAGCTTTCTTT.

This clonotype has a count of ten or more. J is TRBJ2-7 and V is TRBV3-1; 8 bases are a match to TRBD2. The length of the CDR3 is 15 residues. Looked up from germline, CDR1 is LGHDT and CDR2 is YNNKEL (reference sequence). V lost 1 base and J lost 3; bases outside the gene matches: 5. The CDR3 nucleotides are TGTGCCAGCAGCCAAGCGGGGGGGGCAGTCTACGAGCAGTACTTC. It yields the protein CASSQAGGAVYEQYF.

This clonotype has more than one count but fewer than ten. The chain couples TRBV20-1 to TRBJ1-2; no definite D call. Germline V lookup: CDR1 DFQATT, CDR2 SNEGSKA (reference sequence). Trimming removed 2 bases at V and 4 bases at J, with 8 bases between. The CDR3 runs to 12 residues. The CDR3 DNA reads as TGCAGTGCTAGACCGGGGAGCTATGGCTACACCTTC. This encodes CSARPGSYGYTF.

This clonotype occurred a few times. The CDR3 nucleotides read TGTGCCAGCAGAAAAAGGGGGGGCCATAATGAAAAACTGTTTTTT. Amino acids: CASRKRGGHNEKLFF. The chain links TRBV3-1 to TRBJ1-4; possible D gene TRBD1, 6 bases. The CDR3 totals 15 residues. V was trimmed by 6 bases and J by 4 bases, leaving 15 bases between them. Germline V gene sequence: CDR1 LGHDT, CDR2 YNNKEL (reference sequence).

This clonotype was counted many times. The V call is TRBV6-1, the J call TRBJ2-1; no reliable D call. Germline V gene lookup returns CDR1 MNHNS and CDR2 SASEGT. Between the trimmed V and J ends, which lost 5 bases and 4 bases, there was a span of 12 bases. The CDR3 spans 14 residues. CDR3 in amino acids: CASSYVGYYNEQFF. The DNA of the CDR3 is TGTGCCAGCAGTTACGTCGGATATTACAATGAGCAGTTCTTC.

This clonotype was counted at least ten times. V is TRBV28 and J is TRBJ2-7; D gene unclear. Trimming took off 8 bases at V and 2 bases at J, with 10 bases between the two ends. Germline V gene lookup returns CDR1 MDHEN and CDR2 SYDVKM. The CDR3 extends over 12 amino acids. The CDR3 protein is CASQRKPYEQYF. The CDR3 nucleotides read TGTGCCAGCCAACGAAAGCCCTACGAGCAGTACTTC.

In its sample, this clonotype was seen many times. V is TRBV19 and J is TRBJ2-7; possible D gene TRBD1, 6 bases. Trimming shortened V by 3 bases and J by 1 base, and 13 bases separated the two germline ends. Germline lookup yields CDR1 LNHDA and CDR2 SQIVND (reference sequence). The CDR3 extends over 15 amino acids. The CDR3 DNA reads as TGTGCCAGTAGTATTATTTCGGGACAATCCTACGAGCAGTACTTC. Protein product: CASSIISGQSYEQYF.

This clonotype was counted at least ten times. The chain recombines TRBV6-1 with TRBJ1-5; 8 nucleotides match TRBD1. Trimming removed 5 bases from V and 2 bases from J; junction bases left unmatched: 2. This CDR3 spans 14 amino acids. Germline V CDR1 and CDR2: MNHNS, SASEGT. CDR3 nucleotides: TGTGCCAGCAGTAGGACAGGGCGCAATCAGCCCCAGCATTTT. It codes for CASSRTGRNQPQHF.

In its sample, this clonotype was seen a few times. The chain uses TRBV7-9 and TRBJ2-3; D remains ambiguous. CDR3 length: 14 amino acids. Germline V gene lookup returns CDR1 SEHNR and CDR2 FQNEAQ (reference sequence). With 0 bases removed from V and 2 bases from J, the gap between germline ends came to 6 bases. CDR3 in DNA: TGTGCCAGCAGCTTAGCCTCCGCCACAGATACGCAGTATTTT. This translates into CASSLASATDTQYF.

V and J are TRBV20-1 and TRBJ2-2, with D possibly TRBD2 on 6 matching bases. Germline CDR1 is DFQATT and CDR2 is SNEGSKA (reference sequence). CDR3 length equals 13 residues. Trimming cost V 3 bases and J 7 bases, with 12 bases left between them. The CDR3 protein is CSASGTGDGELFF. DNA of the CDR3: TGCAGTGCTAGTGGGACGGGGGACGGGGAGCTGTTTTTT.

V is TRBV5-4 and J is TRBJ1-6; the D is unclear. CDR3 length: 14 amino acids. With 0 bases removed from V and 14 bases from J, the gap between germline ends came to 15 bases. The germline CDR1 and CDR2 sequences are SGHNT and YYREEE (reference sequence). In DNA, the CDR3 is TGTGCCAGCAGCTTGGATCCCTCACCCCTCACCCTCCACTTT. Protein: CASSLDPSPLTLHF.

The sample holds a few counts of this clonotype. Written as DNA, the CDR3 is TGTGCCAGCAGCGAATCCGGCTCAGGGCGCAATGAGCAGTTCTTC. This codes for CASSESGSGRNEQFF. V gene TRBV11-2 combines with J gene TRBJ2-1, with D possibly being TRBD1 (5 bases). V was trimmed by 5 bases and J by 6 bases, leaving 17 bases between them. This CDR3 is built from 15 residues. Germline V gene lookup returns CDR1 SGHAT and CDR2 FQNNGV.

At least ten counts were recorded for this clonotype. J is TRBJ2-5 and V is TRBV5-5, with 7 bases fitting TRBD1. Unmatched junction bases numbered 6, after V lost 6 bases and J lost 1 base. CDR1 is SGHKS, CDR2 YYEKEE, per germline (reference sequence). There are 14 residues in the CDR3. The CDR3 protein is CASNTGQIQETQYF. The CDR3 DNA reads as TGTGCCAGCAACACGGGACAGATCCAAGAGACCCAGTACTTC.

The V gene is TRBV3-1, the J gene TRBJ2-2; the D is unclear. The CDR3 consists of 16 residues. Germline CDR1 is LGHDT and CDR2 is YNNKEL (reference sequence). V was clipped by 2 bases and J by 1 base, with 11 bases between them. CDR3 residues: CASSQFTQLNTGELFF. In DNA, the CDR3 is TGTGCCAGCAGCCAATTTACGCAATTGAACACCGGGGAGCTGTTTTTT.

The chain employs TRBV25-1 and TRBJ1-5; unclear D gene. Germline V gene data show CDR1 as MGHDK and CDR2 as SYGVNS. Deletions cut 5 bases from V and 1 base from J, with 3 bases between. This CDR3 is 12 amino acids long. The CDR3 reads CASSRSNQPQHF. In nucleotides, the CDR3 is TGTGCCAGCAGTCGGAGCAATCAGCCCCAGCATTTT.

This clonotype showed up many times. V gene TRBV5-1 combines with J gene TRBJ2-2, with D unclear. CDR3 size: 16 residues. Germline CDR1 is SGHRS and CDR2 is YFSETQ. Trimming cost V 4 bases and J 0 bases, with 13 bases left between them. CDR3 sequence reads: CASSLVGGANTGELFF. CDR3 nucleotide sequence: TGCGCCAGCAGCCTAGTAGGTGGGGCGAACACCGGGGAGCTGTTTTTT.

There are many counts of this clonotype. The rearrangement uses TRBV2 and TRBJ2-3; 8 bases are a match to TRBD1. J was trimmed by 4 bases and V by 6 bases; bases with no gene match: 9. CDR3 length: 15 residues. Germline V gene data show CDR1 as SNHLY and CDR2 as FYNNEI. The CDR3, as DNA: TGTGCCAGCAGCCCAGGGGGCCGCTGGGCAGATACGCAGTATTTT. Amino acids: CASSPGGRWADTQYF.

This clonotype was recorded many times. The V gene is TRBV13, the J gene TRBJ2-1, with D maybe TRBD1 (5 bases). The germline V gene encodes CDR1 PRHDT and CDR2 FYEKMQ (reference sequence). Trimming stripped 2 bases from V and 7 bases from J, with 12 bases between. The CDR3 length is 14 residues. The CDR3 nucleotides are TGTGCCAGCAGCTTATTTTCCAGGGTGAATGAGCAGTTCTTC. This encodes CASSLFSRVNEQFF.

Of note for this clonotype: Just one base apart from a much larger clone, this may be a read error. The CDR3 DNA is TGTGCCAGCAGCCAAGAGGTAGCGCCTAGCTCCTACAATGGGCAGTTCTTC. Translated: CASSQEVAPSSYNGQFF. J is TRBJ2-1 and V is TRBV3-1; possibly TRBD2 for D (5 bases). There are 17 residues in the CDR3. The germline V gene encodes CDR1 LGHDT and CDR2 YNNKEL (reference sequence).

The rearrangement links TRBV5-1 to TRBJ2-5; 8 nucleotides align to TRBD1. This CDR3 contains 15 residues. Trimming at V came to 0 bases and at J to 5 bases, leaving 6 bases not matched to a gene. CDR1 SGHRS and CDR2 YFSETQ come from the germline V gene. CDR3 DNA sequence: TGCGCCAGCAGCTTGGGTCCCAGGGGGCAGGAGACCCAGTACTTC. Protein: CASSLGPRGQETQYF.

The gene calls are TRBV9 and TRBJ2-7; D might be TRBD2 (6 bases). This CDR3 region has 15 residues. CDR1 is SGDLS and CDR2 is YYNGEE in the germline V gene. V lost 4 bases to trimming and J lost 0 bases, with 14 bases between them. CDR3: CASSPATSPSYEQYF. The CDR3 DNA sequence: TGTGCCAGCAGCCCAGCGACTAGTCCCTCCTACGAGCAGTACTTC.

J is TRBJ2-2 and V is TRBV2; TRBD2 matches 12 bases. V lost 10 bases to trimming and J lost 5 bases; unmatched junction nucleotides: 5. The CDR3 sequence is 14 residues long. CDR1 is SNHLY, CDR2 FYNNEI, per germline. The CDR3 DNA reads as TGTGCCACCAGACTAGCGGGAGTAACCGGGGAGCTGTTTTTT. This gives the protein CATRLAGVTGELFF.

This clonotype was observed at least ten times. This chain links TRBV28 with TRBJ2-1, with TRBD1 matching over 9 bases. With 6 bases clipped from V and 6 bases from J, the junction kept 9 bases outside the gene matches. The CDR3 consists of 15 residues. CDR1 and CDR2 from the germline V gene are MDHEN and SYDVKM. CDR3 residues: CASSFSGTGFNEQFF. The CDR3 DNA follows: TGTGCCAGCAGCTTCTCCGGGACAGGGTTCAATGAGCAGTTCTTC.

At least ten counts were recorded for this clonotype. The chain employs TRBV5-1 and TRBJ2-3; TRBD1 agrees at 8 bases. Trimming at V came to 2 bases and at J to 5 bases, leaving 7 bases not matched to a gene. CDR3 length: 15 amino acids. Germline values: CDR1 SGHRS, CDR2 YFSETQ. The CDR3 sequence: CASSFDNGQGDTQYF. CDR3 bases: TGCGCCAGCAGCTTCGACAACGGACAGGGAGATACGCAGTATTTT. Filled out from reference TRBV5-1 and TRBJ2-3, the complete variable domain reads KAGVTQTPRYLIKTRGQQVTLSCSPISGHRSVSWYQQTPGQGLQFLFEYFSETQRNKGNFPGRFSGRQFSNSRSEMNVSTLELGDSALYLCASSFDNGQGDTQYFGPGTRLTVL.

There are many counts of this clonotype. Germline and junction disagree at one end, which may indicate a read error. Written as DNA, the CDR3 is TGTGCCAGCAGCCAAGGGACAACAAACACCGGGGAGCTGTTTTTT. This sequence encodes CASSQGTTNTGELFF. This chain connects TRBV4-1 to TRBJ2-2; D possibly corresponds to TRBD1 (6 bases). The CDR3 length is 15 residues. Germline values: CDR1 MGHRA, CDR2 YSYEKL.